The 21 T cell receptor beta chains below all came from one sample that was sequenced in a study of cytomegalovirus exposure and HLA in healthy donors. PCR employed 60 Vbeta and 13 Jbeta primers. Sequencing used immunoSEQ multiplex PCR; TCRdb keeps in-frame clones, though not all of them. Among under 200,000 clones listed, about an eighth were seen once. Sequencing was done on a sample of PBMCs. The receptors were sampled from a man aged 45-65 years in good health and CMV-seropositive.

This clone was found a few times. This chain uses TRBV7-2 with TRBJ2-5, with a weak D call TRBD1 (5 bases). The CDR3 has 16 amino acids. V was pared by 4 bases and J by 2 bases, with 17 bases between. Germline V lookup: CDR1 SGHTA, CDR2 FQGNSA. This chain's CDR3 is CASSSGINKRQETQYF. Here the CDR3 DNA reads TGTGCCAGCAGCTCAGGGATAAACAAACGTCAAGAGACCCAGTACTTC.

The chain uses TRBV5-1 and TRBJ2-1, with 9 positions matching TRBD2. The CDR3 length is 16 residues. V lost 4 bases to trimming and J lost 2 bases; unmatched junction nucleotides: 7. Per germline, CDR1 SGHRS and CDR2 YFSETQ. Written as DNA, the CDR3 is TGCGCCAGCAGCATAGGCCCTAGCGGGGCCTACAATGAGCAGTTCTTC. It codes for CASSIGPSGAYNEQFF.

The chain joins TRBV5-1 to TRBJ2-5; D gene ambiguous. V lost 4 bases, J lost 2 bases, and 18 bases lay in between. The CDR3 runs to 16 residues. The germline V gene encodes CDR1 SGHRS and CDR2 YFSETQ. CDR3 residues: CASSQDGLMAQETQYF. CDR3 bases: TGCGCCAGCAGCCAAGATGGGCTAATGGCTCAAGAGACCCAGTACTTC.

The sample holds a few counts of this clone. This chain connects TRBV6-6 to TRBJ2-4, with D possibly matching TRBD1 (6 bases). With 7 bases removed from V and 5 bases from J, the gap between germline ends came to 15 bases. There are 14 residues in the CDR3. Germline CDR1 is MNHNY and CDR2 is SVGAGI (reference sequence). The CDR3 is CASTFSAGENIQYF. For the CDR3, the DNA is TGTGCCAGCACGTTCTCGGCAGGGGAAAACATTCAGTACTTC.

V and J are TRBV5-4 and TRBJ2-3, with D perhaps matching TRBD2 (5 bases). The length of the CDR3 is 15 residues. Deletions cut 4 bases from V and 1 base from J, with 13 bases between. Germline CDR1 is SGHNT and CDR2 is YYREEE (reference sequence). The CDR3 coding sequence is TGTGCCAGCAGCCCGGGGATCGGGGGCACAGATACGCAGTATTTT. Its protein product is CASSPGIGGTDTQYF.

The chain links TRBV4-2 to TRBJ2-3; 10 bases fit TRBD2. Germline V CDR1 and CDR2: LGHNA, YNFKEQ. The CDR3 sequence is 19 residues long. V lost 0 bases to trimming and J lost 1 base; unmatched junction nucleotides: 10. In DNA form, the CDR3 reads TGTGCCAGCAGCCAAGATCGAAGCGGGGGGGCCGGAGGCACAGATACGCAGTATTTT. This translates into CASSQDRSGGAGGTDTQYF.

This chain connects TRBV7-9 to TRBJ2-7, with D perhaps assigned TRBD1 or TRBD2 (6 bases each). Trimming cost V 5 bases and J 3 bases, with 14 bases left between them. The CDR3 has 14 amino acids. Germline V gives CDR1 SEHNR, CDR2 FQNEAQ (reference sequence). The CDR3 DNA reads TGTGCCAGCAGCACCACAGGAGGGGGCTACGAGCAGTACGTC. This gives the protein CASSTTGGGYEQYV.

A few counts support this clone. J is TRBJ1-2 and V is TRBV5-1; 9 bases fit TRBD1. V gave up 4 bases and J gave up 5 bases; unmatched junction bases: 6. CDR3 length: 14 amino acids. Germline lookup yields CDR1 SGHRS and CDR2 YFSETQ. In DNA, the CDR3 is TGCGCCAGCAGCCTTCGGACAGGGGAATATGGCTACACCTTC. Amino acids: CASSLRTGEYGYTF. The full variable domain, with the rest looked up from reference TRBV5-1 and TRBJ1-2, is KAGVTQTPRYLIKTRGQQVTLSCSPISGHRSVSWYQQTPGQGLQFLFEYFSETQRNKGNFPGRFSGRQFSNSRSEMNVSTLELGDSALYLCASSLRTGEYGYTFGSGTRLTVV.

In this sample, this clone turned up a few times. As DNA, the CDR3 is TGTGCCAGTATCAAGAAAGGGGATTTCTCTGGAAACACCATATATTTT. Its protein product is CASIKKGDFSGNTIYF. V gene TRBV19 combines with J gene TRBJ1-3; tentative D call: TRBD1 (5 bases). Germline assignment: CDR1 LNHDA and CDR2 SQIVND (reference sequence). The length of the CDR3 is 16 residues. The germline V and J ends were trimmed by 7 bases and 0 bases, with 16 bases remaining between them.

This clone was counted between two and nine times. V is TRBV9 and J is TRBJ1-1; D is perhaps TRBD1 (5 bases). The ends were cut back, 4 bases at V and 1 base at J, with 11 bases in the middle. Germline loops: CDR1 SGDLS, CDR2 YYNGEE. The CDR3 has 14 amino acids. Here the CDR3 DNA reads TGTGCCAGCAGCCGCGGGGGGGGGAACACTGAAGCTTTCTTT. This codes for CASSRGGGNTEAFF.

This clone was counted only a few times. A read error may produce the germline difference seen at one junction end. V and J are TRBV4-3 and TRBJ1-1; no clear D. CDR1 and CDR2 from the germline V gene are LGHNA and YSLEER. The length of the CDR3 is 13 residues. The CDR3 DNA follows: TGCGCCAGCAGCCAAGACAGGCAGCTGGGTATGGTCTTT. This encodes CASSQDRQLGMVF.

CDR3 nucleotides: TGCGCCAGCAGCCAAGATCCGGGGGTATATGGCTACACCTTC. Encoded protein: CASSQDPGVYGYTF. The V call is TRBV4-1, the J call TRBJ1-2; weak D call: TRBD1 (5 bases). The germline V gene encodes CDR1 MGHRA and CDR2 YSYEKL. The CDR3 contains 14 residues. With 0 bases removed from V and 5 bases from J, the gap between germline ends came to 10 bases.

This clone has just a few counts. The V gene is TRBV15, the J gene TRBJ2-6; no clear D. The CDR3 is made up of 15 amino acids. Deletions cut 2 bases from V and 0 bases from J, with 5 bases between. The germline V gene has CDR1 LNHNV and CDR2 YYDKDF (reference sequence). The CDR3 nucleotides are TGTGCCACCAGCAGAAGGAGCTCTGGGGCCAACGTCCTGACTTTC. It translates to CATSRRSSGANVLTF.

This clone showed up just a few times. This sequence joins TRBV5-4 and TRBJ2-2; no firm D call. From germline, CDR1 is SGHNT and CDR2 YYREEE (reference sequence). Trimming stripped 2 bases from V and 0 bases from J, with 8 bases between. This CDR3 is 15 amino acids long. CDR3 sequence: CASSFPPANTGELFF. CDR3 nucleotides: TGTGCCAGCAGCTTCCCTCCAGCGAACACCGGGGAGCTGTTTTTT.

Of note for this clone: This sample also contains other DNA sequences that code for the same CDR3. The V gene is TRBV5-1, the J gene TRBJ1-4; 8 bases fit TRBD1. CDR1 is SGHRS and CDR2 is YFSETQ in the germline V gene. The CDR3 is 14 amino acids. J gave up 3 bases and V 4 bases, and 2 bases lay outside the gene matches. The CDR3 is CASSLQGANEKLFF. The CDR3 DNA sequence: TGCGCCAGCAGCCTACAGGGGGCTAATGAAAAACTGTTTTTT.

V and J are TRBV5-1 and TRBJ2-5, with 11 bases matching TRBD1. CDR3 length: 14 residues. Germline V gives CDR1 SGHRS, CDR2 YFSETQ. The trim removed 4 bases at V and 3 bases at J, leaving 2 bases unmatched. CDR3 bases: TGCGCCAGCAGCCCGGGACAGGGGGAAGAGACCCAGTACTTC. Its translation is CASSPGQGEETQYF.

This clone was observed a few times. The chain couples TRBV6-5 to TRBJ2-1, with 8 bases identical to TRBD2. V was pared by 5 bases and J by 7 bases, with 7 bases of the junction left unmatched. This CDR3 region has 14 residues. Germline-derived CDR1 and CDR2 are MNHEY and SVGAGI. The CDR3 loop is CASSPSGSGNEQFF. For the CDR3, the DNA is TGTGCCAGCAGTCCCAGCGGGAGTGGTAATGAGCAGTTCTTC.

This clone was counted only a few times. The V call is TRBV7-9, the J call TRBJ1-4; D is ambiguous. CDR1 is SEHNR, CDR2 FQNEAQ, per germline (reference sequence). This CDR3 region has 12 residues. V was cut by 3 bases and J by 5 bases, with 4 bases left in between. CDR3 sequence reads: CASSFQNEKLFF. The CDR3, as DNA: TGTGCCAGCAGCTTCCAGAATGAAAAACTGTTTTTT.

V is TRBV7-3 and J is TRBJ2-2; D is perhaps TRBD2 (7 bases). The ends were cut back, 5 bases at V and 4 bases at J, with 8 bases in the middle. This CDR3 spans 13 amino acids. Germline lookup yields CDR1 SGHTA and CDR2 FQGTGA. As DNA, the CDR3 is TGTGCCAGCAGCGGGGGGGCCACCGGGGAGCTGTTTTTT. As protein: CASSGGATGELFF.

This clone was seen a handful of times. V is TRBV7-9 and J is TRBJ2-3, with D perhaps matching TRBD2 (5 bases). In germline, CDR1 is SEHNR, CDR2 FQNEAQ (reference sequence). Trimming removed 6 bases at V and 0 bases at J, with 16 bases between. The CDR3 sequence is 16 residues long. DNA for the CDR3: TGTGCCAGCAGGCGAACGAGCGGCTCTAGCACAGATACGCAGTATTTT. This translates into CASRRTSGSSTDTQYF.

The chain uses TRBV13 and TRBJ1-1; D is ambiguous. V was shortened by 5 bases and J by 3 bases, with 13 bases between the two germline ends. Germline assignment: CDR1 PRHDT and CDR2 FYEKMQ (reference sequence). This CDR3 is built from 14 residues. The CDR3 bases are TGTGCCAGCAGCCTATCCGGAGGGTACACTGAAGCTTTCTTT. Protein product: CASSLSGGYTEAFF. The entire variable domain, with the rest obtained from reference TRBV13 and TRBJ1-1, is as follows: AAGVIQSPRHLIKEKRETATLKCYPIPRHDTVYWYQQGPGQDPQFLISFYEKMQSDKGSIPDRFSAQQFSDYHSELNMSSLELGDSALYFCASSLSGGYTEAFFGQGTRLTVV.